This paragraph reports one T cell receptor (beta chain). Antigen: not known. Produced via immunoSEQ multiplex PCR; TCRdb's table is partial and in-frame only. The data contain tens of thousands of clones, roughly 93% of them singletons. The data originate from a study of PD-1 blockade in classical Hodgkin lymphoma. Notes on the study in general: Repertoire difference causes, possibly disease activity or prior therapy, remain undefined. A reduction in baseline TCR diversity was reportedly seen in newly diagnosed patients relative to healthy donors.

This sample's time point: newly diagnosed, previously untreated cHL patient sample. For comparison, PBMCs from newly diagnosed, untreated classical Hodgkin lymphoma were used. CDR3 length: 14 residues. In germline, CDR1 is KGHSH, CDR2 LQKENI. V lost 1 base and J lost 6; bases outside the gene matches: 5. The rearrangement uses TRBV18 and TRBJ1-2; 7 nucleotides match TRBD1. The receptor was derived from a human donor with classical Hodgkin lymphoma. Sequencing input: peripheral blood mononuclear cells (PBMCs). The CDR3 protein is CASSPLGTEHGYTF. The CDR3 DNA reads TGTGCCAGCTCACCACTAGGGACAGAGCATGGCTACACCTTC.